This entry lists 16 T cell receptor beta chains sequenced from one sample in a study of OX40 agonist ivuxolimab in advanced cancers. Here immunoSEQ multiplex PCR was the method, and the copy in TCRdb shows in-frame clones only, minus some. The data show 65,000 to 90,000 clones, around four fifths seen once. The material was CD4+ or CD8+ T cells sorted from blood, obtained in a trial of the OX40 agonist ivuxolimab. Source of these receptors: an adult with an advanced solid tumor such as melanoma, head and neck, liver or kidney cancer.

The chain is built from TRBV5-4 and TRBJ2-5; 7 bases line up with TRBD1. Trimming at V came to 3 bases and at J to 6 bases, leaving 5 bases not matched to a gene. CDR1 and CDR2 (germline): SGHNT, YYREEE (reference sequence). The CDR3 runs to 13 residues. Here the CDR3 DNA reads TGTGCCAGCAGCTCCGGGACAGAAAAGACCCAGTACTTC. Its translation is CASSSGTEKTQYF.

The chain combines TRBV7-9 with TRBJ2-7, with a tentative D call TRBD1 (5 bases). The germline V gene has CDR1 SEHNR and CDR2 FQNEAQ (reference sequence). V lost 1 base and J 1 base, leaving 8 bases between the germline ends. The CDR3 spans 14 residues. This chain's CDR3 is CASSLGGQSYEQYV. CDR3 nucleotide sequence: TGTGCCAGCAGCTTAGGGGGCCAATCCTACGAGCAGTACGTC.

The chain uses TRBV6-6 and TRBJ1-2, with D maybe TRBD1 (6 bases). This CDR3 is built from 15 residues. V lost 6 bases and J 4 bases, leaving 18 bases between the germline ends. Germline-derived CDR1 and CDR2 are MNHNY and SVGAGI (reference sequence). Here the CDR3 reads CASSLGQFYPYGYTF. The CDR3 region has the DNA TGTGCCAGCAGCCTTGGACAGTTCTATCCCTATGGCTACACCTTC.

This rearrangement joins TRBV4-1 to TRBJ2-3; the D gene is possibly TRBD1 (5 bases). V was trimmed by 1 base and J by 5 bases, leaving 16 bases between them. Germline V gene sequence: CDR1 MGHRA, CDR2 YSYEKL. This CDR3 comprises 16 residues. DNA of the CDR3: TGCGCCAGCAGCCAAGGGGCGCCCTTGGGGCGAGATACGCAGTATTTT. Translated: CASSQGAPLGRDTQYF.

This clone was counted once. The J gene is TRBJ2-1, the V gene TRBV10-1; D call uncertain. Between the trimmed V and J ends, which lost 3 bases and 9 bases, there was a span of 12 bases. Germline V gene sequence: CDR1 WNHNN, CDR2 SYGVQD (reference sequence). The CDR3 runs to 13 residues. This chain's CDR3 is CASSDGPRGEQFF. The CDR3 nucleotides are TGCGCCAGCAGTGACGGGCCGCGAGGTGAGCAGTTCTTC.

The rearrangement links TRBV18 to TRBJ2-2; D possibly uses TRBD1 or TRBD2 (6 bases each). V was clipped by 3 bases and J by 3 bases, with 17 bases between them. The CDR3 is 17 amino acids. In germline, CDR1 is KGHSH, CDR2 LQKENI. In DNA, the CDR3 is TGTGCCAGCTCACCGTTCGCGACGGGGGCCTACACCGGGGAGCTGTTTTTT. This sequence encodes CASSPFATGAYTGELFF.

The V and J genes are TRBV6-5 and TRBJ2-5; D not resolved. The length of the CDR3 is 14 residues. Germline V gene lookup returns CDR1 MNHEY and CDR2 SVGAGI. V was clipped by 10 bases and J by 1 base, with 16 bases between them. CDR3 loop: CATKGHWGQETQYF. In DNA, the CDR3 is TGTGCCACCAAGGGTCATTGGGGCCAAGAGACCCAGTACTTC.

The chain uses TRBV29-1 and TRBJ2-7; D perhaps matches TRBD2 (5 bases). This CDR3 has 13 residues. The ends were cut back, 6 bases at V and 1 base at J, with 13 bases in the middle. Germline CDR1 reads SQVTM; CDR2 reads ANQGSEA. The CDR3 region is CSVAQRGSYEQYF. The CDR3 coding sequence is TGCAGCGTCGCCCAGAGAGGGTCCTACGAGCAGTACTTC.

The chain's CDR3 is CASSFGLAGGGEQFF. The CDR3 region has the DNA TGTGCCAGCAGCTTCGGACTAGCGGGGGGAGGTGAGCAGTTCTTC. The J gene is TRBJ2-1, the V gene TRBV11-2; 14 nucleotides line up with TRBD2. After removal of 3 bases from V and 9 bases from J, the junction contained 4 bases not matched to a gene. Germline loops: CDR1 SGHAT, CDR2 FQNNGV. This CDR3 contains 15 residues.

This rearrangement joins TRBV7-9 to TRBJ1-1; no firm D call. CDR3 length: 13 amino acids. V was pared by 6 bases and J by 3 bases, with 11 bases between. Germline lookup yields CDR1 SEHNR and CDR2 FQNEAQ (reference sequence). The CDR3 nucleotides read TGTGCCAGCAGTAGGGTTATGGACACTGAAGCTTTCTTT. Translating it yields CASSRVMDTEAFF.

This CDR3 reads CASSLGPSTEAFF. The CDR3 DNA reads as TGTGCCAGCAGCTTAGGCCCAAGCACTGAAGCTTTCTTT. The chain employs TRBV7-3 and TRBJ1-1; no reliable D call. From germline, CDR1 is SGHTA and CDR2 FQGTGA. This CDR3 comprises 13 residues. Trimming stripped 2 bases from V and 4 bases from J, with 8 bases between. Supplemented by reference TRBV7-3 and TRBJ1-1, the full variable domain reads GAGVSQTPSNKVTEKGKYVELRCDPISGHTALYWYRQSLGQGPEFLIYFQGTGAADDSGLPNDRFFAVRPEGSVSTLKIQRTERGDSAVYLCASSLGPSTEAFFGQGTRLTVV.

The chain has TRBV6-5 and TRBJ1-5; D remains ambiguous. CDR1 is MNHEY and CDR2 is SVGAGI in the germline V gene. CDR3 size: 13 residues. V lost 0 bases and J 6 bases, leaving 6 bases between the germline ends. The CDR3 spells CASSYSWGQPQHF. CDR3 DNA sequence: TGTGCCAGCAGTTACTCGTGGGGTCAGCCCCAGCATTTT.

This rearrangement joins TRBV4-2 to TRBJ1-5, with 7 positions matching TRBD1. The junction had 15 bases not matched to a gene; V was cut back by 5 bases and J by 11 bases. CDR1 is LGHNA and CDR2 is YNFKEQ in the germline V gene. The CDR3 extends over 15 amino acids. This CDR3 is CASSTGTERYLAQHF. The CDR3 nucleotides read TGTGCCAGCAGCACGGGGACAGAACGGTACCTGGCCCAGCATTTT.

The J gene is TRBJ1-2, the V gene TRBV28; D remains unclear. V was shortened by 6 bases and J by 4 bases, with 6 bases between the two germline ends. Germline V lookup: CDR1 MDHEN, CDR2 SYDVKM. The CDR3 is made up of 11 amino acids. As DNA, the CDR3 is TGTGCCAGCAGGTGGAGCTATGGCTACACCTTC. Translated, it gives CASRWSYGYTF.

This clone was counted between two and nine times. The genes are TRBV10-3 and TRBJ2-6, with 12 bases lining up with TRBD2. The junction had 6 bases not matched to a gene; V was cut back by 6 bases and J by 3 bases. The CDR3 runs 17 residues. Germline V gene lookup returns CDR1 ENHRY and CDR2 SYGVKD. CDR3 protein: CAIRETSGGLGANVLTF. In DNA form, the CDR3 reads TGTGCCATCAGAGAAACTAGCGGGGGGCTTGGGGCCAACGTCCTGACTTTC.

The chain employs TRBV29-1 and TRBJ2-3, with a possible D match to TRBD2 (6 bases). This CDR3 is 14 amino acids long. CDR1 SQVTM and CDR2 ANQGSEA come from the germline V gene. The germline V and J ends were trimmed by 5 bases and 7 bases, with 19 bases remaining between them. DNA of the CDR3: TGCAGCGTTATGGGACTTGGGGGGAGAAATACGCAGTATTTT. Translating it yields CSVMGLGGRNTQYF.